The source of this TCR beta chain is a study of CD8 T cells in ankylosing spondylitis. Overall study results and limits: Existing reports had already noted some motif variants in reactive arthritis synovial fluid and blood.

This clonotype showed up many times. Antigen specificity is unknown. MiXCR, applied by TCRdb to the 5' RACE reads, yields one record per CDR3 protein. The table records fewer than 200,000 distinct CDR3 sequences, roughly 18% of them present only once. CDR3 size: 12 residues. Trimming pared 4 bases from V and 3 bases from J, leaving 6 bases between. From germline, CDR1 is SNHLY and CDR2 FYNNEI. This clonotype was obtained from a male donor aged 5 to 29 with ankylosing spondylitis or in good health (not recorded which). Sequenced sample: blood, either unsorted or a sorted T cell fraction (not recorded which). The J gene is TRBJ1-2, the V gene TRBV2; no definite D call. The CDR3 nucleotides read TGTGCCAGCAGTGGACTGCACTATGGCTACACCTTC. The encoded protein is CASSGLHYGYTF.